The rows below give T cell receptor beta chains drawn from one sample of a study of T cell responses to AZD1222 COVID-19 vaccine. Only in-frame clones appear in the TCRdb table, and some are missing; sequencing was by immunoSEQ multiplex PCR. Among about 97,000 clones, around nine tenths were seen once, and the ten largest hold around 1.3%. This specimen consisted of peripheral blood, obtained on day 0 of AZD1222 vaccination. The receptors originated from an adult in good health. Both conserved end residues are part of each CDR3. The order of the fields is J gene, V gene, CDR3 protein.

j_gene: TRBJ1-3
v_gene: TRBV12-3/TRBV12-4
CDR3aa: CAGSLNVDTIYF

j_gene: TRBJ1-2
v_gene: TRBV9
CDR3aa: CASSVSQYGYTF

j_gene: TRBJ1-2
v_gene: TRBV14
CDR3aa: CASSQDLSPGYSYGYTF

j_gene: TRBJ1-4
v_gene: TRBV4-2
CDR3aa: CASSQDRQGATELFF

j_gene: TRBJ1-6
v_gene: TRBV19
CDR3aa: CASRHGGITGDNSPLHF

j_gene: TRBJ2-1
v_gene: TRBV15
CDR3aa: CATSRERRGINNEQFF

j_gene: TRBJ1-2
v_gene: TRBV28
CDR3aa: CASSLGGGFYGYTF

j_gene: TRBJ1-3
v_gene: TRBV6-5
CDR3aa: CASSSYRAENTIYF

j_gene: TRBJ1-1
v_gene: TRBV5-6
CDR3aa: CASSHLAKMNTEAFF

j_gene: TRBJ1-6
v_gene: TRBV2
CDR3aa: CASSLGAGDSPLHF

j_gene: TRBJ1-1
v_gene: TRBV4-1
CDR3aa: CASRGGLVAEAFF

j_gene: TRBJ2-3
v_gene: TRBV28
CDR3aa: CASSLSERGGADTQYF

j_gene: TRBJ2-7
v_gene: TRBV15
CDR3aa: CATSSGGAGTGSYEQYF

j_gene: TRBJ2-1
v_gene: TRBV9
CDR3aa: CASSVGLVGKGQGNQQFF

j_gene: TRBJ2-1
v_gene: TRBV29-1
CDR3aa: CSVKLPGHNEQFF

j_gene: TRBJ2-7
v_gene: TRBV12-3/TRBV12-4
CDR3aa: CASSYQGAVEQYF

j_gene: TRBJ1-2
v_gene: TRBV28
CDR3aa: CASSPPDRANYGYTF

j_gene: TRBJ1-4
v_gene: TRBV9
CDR3aa: CASSVEGSFNEKLFF

j_gene: TRBJ2-3
v_gene: TRBV7-2
CDR3aa: CASSLNSGGAADTQYF

j_gene: TRBJ1-6
v_gene: TRBV7-6
CDR3aa: CASSLRQSYNSPLHF

j_gene: TRBJ2-5
v_gene: TRBV3-1/TRBV3-2
CDR3aa: CASSQRIAGGGETQYF

j_gene: TRBJ1-1
v_gene: TRBV2
CDR3aa: CASARSENTEAFF

j_gene: TRBJ2-6
v_gene: TRBV11-3
CDR3aa: CASSPGNGRSGANVLTF

j_gene: TRBJ1-6
v_gene: TRBV4-1
CDR3aa: CASSPPFSPLHF

j_gene: TRBJ2-1
v_gene: TRBV7-2
CDR3aa: CASSLTSGGFYNEQFF

j_gene: TRBJ2-1
v_gene: TRBV2
CDR3aa: CASSLGAGTEQFF

j_gene: TRBJ1-3
v_gene: TRBV2
CDR3aa: CASSGQGLDTIYF

j_gene: TRBJ1-1
v_gene: TRBV7-9
CDR3aa: CASSLTRRMNTEAFF

j_gene: TRBJ1-5
v_gene: TRBV28
CDR3aa: CASSLASYQPQHF

j_gene: TRBJ1-6
v_gene: TRBV9
CDR3aa: CASSVETGGFSPLHF

j_gene: TRBJ2-1
v_gene: TRBV9
CDR3aa: CASSKEGDSYNEQFF

j_gene: TRBJ1-4
v_gene: TRBV5-1
CDR3aa: CASSLGNLRQATNEKLFF

j_gene: TRBJ2-7
v_gene: TRBV7-8
CDR3aa: CASSSLRGPRGEQYF

j_gene: TRBJ2-3
v_gene: TRBV6-5
CDR3aa: CASSYSRAGGQDTQYF

j_gene: TRBJ2-4
v_gene: TRBV10-3
CDR3aa: CAIAGTAGKNIQYF

j_gene: TRBJ1-5
v_gene: TRBV6-5
CDR3aa: CASSPRERGAQHF

j_gene: TRBJ2-1
v_gene: TRBV28
CDR3aa: CASKFFGWNEQFF

j_gene: TRBJ2-1
v_gene: TRBV5-4
CDR3aa: CASSLTGYNEQFF

j_gene: TRBJ1-1
v_gene: TRBV16
CDR3aa: CASSLNGGGNTEAFF

j_gene: TRBJ1-6
v_gene: TRBV7-9
CDR3aa: CASSSWGANSPLHF

j_gene: TRBJ1-1
v_gene: TRBV11-2
CDR3aa: CASSLEGGSNTEAFF

j_gene: TRBJ2-3
v_gene: TRBV9
CDR3aa: CASSVGRNTDTQYF

j_gene: TRBJ1-1
v_gene: TRBV18
CDR3aa: CASSPQRNTEAFF

j_gene: TRBJ2-7
v_gene: TRBV10-1
CDR3aa: CASSDRDRVNEQYF

j_gene: TRBJ1-2
v_gene: TRBV27
CDR3aa: CASRPDRGFDYGYTF

j_gene: TRBJ2-7
v_gene: TRBV10-2
CDR3aa: CASSAGAGEQYF

j_gene: TRBJ1-6
v_gene: TRBV5-1
CDR3aa: CASSFPGLGLPYNSPLHF

j_gene: TRBJ2-3
v_gene: TRBV18
CDR3aa: CASSPLEGDTQYF

j_gene: TRBJ2-1
v_gene: TRBV19
CDR3aa: CASTAGGSRGYSYNEQFF

j_gene: TRBJ1-5
v_gene: TRBV6-4
CDR3aa: CASRDRGLWQPQHF

j_gene: TRBJ2-1
v_gene: TRBV5-4
CDR3aa: CASSLERGYEQFF

j_gene: TRBJ1-2
v_gene: TRBV5-5
CDR3aa: CARNPRAGVRDGYTF

j_gene: TRBJ1-6
v_gene: TRBV6-5
CDR3aa: CAVLWDGNSPLHF